The rows below give T cell receptor beta chains drawn from one sample of a study of technical replicates of blood from several donors. Assay used: immunoSEQ multiplex PCR; TCRdb lists only in-frame clones, some missing. In the table there are under 90,000 clones, roughly 94% of which are singletons. Specimen: T cells isolated from PBMCs. Receptors were obtained from a human donor in good health. Both conserved end residues are part of each CDR3. D genes are given only for firm matches. Size values are once, few and many counts, or a class for expanded clones, and some rows have none.

abundance: -; j_gene: TRBJ1-2; d_gene: TRBD1; v_gene: TRBV11-2; CDR3aa: CASSSDGQGAGYGYTF; CDR3nt: TGTGCCAGCAGCTCAGATGGACAGGGGGCGGGGTATGGCTACACCTTC
abundance: -; j_gene: TRBJ2-2; d_gene: -; v_gene: TRBV6-1; CDR3aa: CASSDLSGELFF; CDR3nt: TGTGCCAGCAGTGACCTTAGCGGGGAGCTGTTTTTT
abundance: -; j_gene: TRBJ2-1; d_gene: -; v_gene: TRBV5-1; CDR3aa: CASSLGTTGYNEQFF; CDR3nt: TGCGCCAGCAGCTTGGGGACCACGGGATACAATGAGCAGTTCTTC
abundance: -; j_gene: TRBJ1-4; d_gene: -; v_gene: TRBV19; CDR3aa: CASSMDTATNEKLFF; CDR3nt: TGTGCCAGTAGTATGGACACCGCAACTAATGAAAAACTGTTTTTT
abundance: -; j_gene: TRBJ1-6; d_gene: TRBD1; v_gene: TRBV19; CDR3aa: CASHTGQGLHSPLHF; CDR3nt: TGTGCCAGTCATACCGGACAGGGGCTGCATTCACCCCTCCACTTT
abundance: -; j_gene: TRBJ1-6; d_gene: TRBD1; v_gene: TRBV5-1; CDR3aa: CASSFRQGVDSPLHF; CDR3nt: TGCGCCAGCAGCTTTAGACAGGGGGTGGATTCACCCCTCCACTTT
abundance: -; j_gene: TRBJ1-1; d_gene: -; v_gene: TRBV7-9; CDR3aa: CASSLTEQGGTEAFF; CDR3nt: TGTGCCAGCAGCTTAACTGAACAGGGTGGAACTGAAGCTTTCTTT
abundance: -; j_gene: TRBJ2-3; d_gene: -; v_gene: TRBV10-3; CDR3aa: CAIKREGGGQDTQYF; CDR3nt: TGTGCCATCAAGCGGGAAGGGGGGGGGCAAGATACGCAGTATTTT
abundance: -; j_gene: TRBJ1-1; d_gene: -; v_gene: TRBV7-9; CDR3aa: CASSRGGQDTEAFF; CDR3nt: TGTGCCAGCAGCCGGGGAGGGCAGGACACTGAAGCTTTCTTT
abundance: -; j_gene: TRBJ2-6; d_gene: -; v_gene: TRBV6-1; CDR3aa: CASSELQSGANVLTF; CDR3nt: TGTGCCAGCAGTGAATTACAGTCTGGGGCCAACGTCCTGACTTTC
abundance: -; j_gene: TRBJ2-7; d_gene: -; v_gene: TRBV27; CDR3aa: CASSYQTASSYEQYF; CDR3nt: TGTGCCAGCAGCTACCAGACAGCGAGCTCCTACGAGCAGTACTTC
abundance: -; j_gene: TRBJ2-1; d_gene: -; v_gene: TRBV5-1; CDR3aa: CASSVRGGPYNEQFF; CDR3nt: TGCGCCAGCAGCGTCAGGGGAGGGCCCTACAATGAGCAGTTCTTC
abundance: -; j_gene: TRBJ2-1; d_gene: TRBD2; v_gene: TRBV7-9; CDR3aa: CASSVWAGVENNEQFF; CDR3nt: TGTGCCAGCAGCGTGTGGGCGGGAGTTGAGAACAATGAGCAGTTCTTC
abundance: -; j_gene: TRBJ2-3; d_gene: TRBD1; v_gene: TRBV6-1; CDR3aa: CASSEQGADTQYF; CDR3nt: TGTGCCAGCAGTGAACAGGGGGCAGATACGCAGTATTTT
abundance: -; j_gene: TRBJ1-4; d_gene: -; v_gene: TRBV15; CDR3aa: CATSRDRREKLFF; CDR3nt: TGTGCCACCAGCAGAGATCGGAGGGAAAAACTGTTTTTT
abundance: -; j_gene: TRBJ1-2; d_gene: TRBD1; v_gene: TRBV5-1; CDR3aa: CASSSGTGTYGYTF; CDR3nt: TGCGCCAGCAGCTCCGGGACAGGGACCTATGGCTACACCTTC
abundance: -; j_gene: TRBJ2-5; d_gene: -; v_gene: TRBV9; CDR3aa: CASSVAQGETQYF; CDR3nt: TGTGCCAGCAGCGTAGCTCAGGGAGAGACCCAGTACTTC
abundance: -; j_gene: TRBJ1-6; d_gene: TRBD1; v_gene: TRBV6-5; CDR3aa: CASSYSQGAGLHF; CDR3nt: TGTGCCAGCAGTTACTCTCAGGGGGCTGGGCTCCACTTT
abundance: -; j_gene: TRBJ2-7; d_gene: TRBD1; v_gene: TRBV29-1; CDR3aa: CSVRHRGPTYEQYF; CDR3nt: TGCAGCGTTAGACACAGGGGGCCTACCTACGAGCAGTACTTC
abundance: once; j_gene: TRBJ2-7; d_gene: -; v_gene: TRBV14; CDR3aa: CASSQDSSGEGYEQYF; CDR3nt: TGTGCCAGCAGCCAAGATAGCTCAGGGGAGGGGTACGAGCAGTACTTC
abundance: -; j_gene: TRBJ1-5; d_gene: -; v_gene: TRBV6-1; CDR3aa: CASAAAGGNQPQHF; CDR3nt: TGTGCCAGCGCAGCCGCAGGGGGCAATCAGCCCCAGCATTTT
abundance: -; j_gene: TRBJ2-3; d_gene: -; v_gene: TRBV6-1; CDR3aa: CASSEGHVGDTQYF; CDR3nt: TGTGCCAGCAGTGAGGGACACGTCGGGGATACGCAGTATTTT
abundance: -; j_gene: TRBJ2-3; d_gene: -; v_gene: TRBV5-4; CDR3aa: CASRQATADTQYF; CDR3nt: TGTGCCAGCAGGCAGGCAACCGCAGATACGCAGTATTTT
abundance: -; j_gene: TRBJ1-2; d_gene: -; v_gene: TRBV25-1; CDR3aa: CASTIQGDYGYTF; CDR3nt: TGTGCCAGCACGATCCAGGGTGACTATGGCTACACCTTC
abundance: once; j_gene: TRBJ1-2; d_gene: -; v_gene: TRBV7-6; CDR3aa: CASSLGHSNYGYTF; CDR3nt: TGTGCCAGCAGCTTAGGGCATTCAAACTATGGCTACACCTTC
abundance: -; j_gene: TRBJ2-2; d_gene: TRBD1; v_gene: TRBV5-5; CDR3aa: CASSFRTGQNTGELFF; CDR3nt: TGTGCCAGCAGCTTCCGGACAGGGCAGAACACCGGGGAGCTGTTTTTT
abundance: once; j_gene: TRBJ2-1; d_gene: TRBD1; v_gene: TRBV19; CDR3aa: CASSIGTGDEQFF; CDR3nt: TGTGCCAGTAGTATAGGGACAGGGGATGAGCAGTTCTTC
abundance: -; j_gene: TRBJ1-2; d_gene: TRBD1; v_gene: TRBV5-4; CDR3aa: CASSLGGGTGSYGYTF; CDR3nt: TGTGCCAGCAGCTTAGGTGGGGGGACAGGGAGCTATGGCTACACCTTC
abundance: -; j_gene: TRBJ2-7; d_gene: -; v_gene: TRBV2; CDR3aa: CASIAGAREQYF; CDR3nt: TGTGCCAGCATTGCGGGGGCGCGGGAGCAGTACTTC
abundance: -; j_gene: TRBJ2-7; d_gene: -; v_gene: TRBV5-1; CDR3aa: CASTGVSSYEQYF; CDR3nt: TGCGCCAGCACAGGGGTAAGCTCCTACGAGCAGTACTTC
abundance: -; j_gene: TRBJ1-1; d_gene: -; v_gene: TRBV27; CDR3aa: CASSSRQLNTEAFF; CDR3nt: TGTGCCAGCAGTTCAAGACAGCTGAACACTGAAGCTTTCTTT
abundance: -; j_gene: TRBJ2-1; d_gene: TRBD2; v_gene: TRBV5-1; CDR3aa: CASSKLAGYNEQFF; CDR3nt: TGCGCCAGCAGCAAACTAGCGGGCTACAATGAGCAGTTCTTC
abundance: -; j_gene: TRBJ1-5; d_gene: TRBD1; v_gene: TRBV18; CDR3aa: CASSQQGTGQPQHF; CDR3nt: TGTGCCAGCTCTCAACAGGGGACGGGTCAGCCCCAGCATTTT
abundance: -; j_gene: TRBJ1-3; d_gene: -; v_gene: TRBV28; CDR3aa: CASTISGSSGGNTIYF; CDR3nt: TGTGCCAGCACTATTTCCGGGAGTTCGGGCGGAAACACCATATATTTT
abundance: -; j_gene: TRBJ2-7; d_gene: TRBD1; v_gene: TRBV11-3; CDR3aa: CASSFTGADEQYF; CDR3nt: TGTGCCAGCAGCTTTACAGGGGCCGACGAGCAGTACTTC
abundance: -; j_gene: TRBJ1-2; d_gene: TRBD1; v_gene: TRBV28; CDR3aa: CASSREPGQGHYGYTF; CDR3nt: TGTGCCAGCAGCCGGGAACCGGGACAGGGTCACTATGGCTACACCTTC
abundance: -; j_gene: TRBJ1-4; d_gene: -; v_gene: TRBV30; CDR3aa: CACLNEKLFF; CDR3nt: TGTGCCTGCCTTAATGAAAAACTGTTTTTT
abundance: -; j_gene: TRBJ1-5; d_gene: TRBD1; v_gene: TRBV19; CDR3aa: CASRPPGQGWYSNQPQHF; CDR3nt: TGTGCCAGTAGACCCCCGGGACAGGGCTGGTATAGCAATCAGCCCCAGCATTTT
abundance: -; j_gene: TRBJ2-7; d_gene: -; v_gene: TRBV2; CDR3aa: CASRSVTYEQYF; CDR3nt: TGTGCCAGCAGATCGGTTACCTACGAGCAGTACTTC
abundance: -; j_gene: TRBJ2-3; d_gene: -; v_gene: TRBV9; CDR3aa: CASSPTQRGHTDTQYF; CDR3nt: TGTGCCAGCAGCCCTACACAGCGGGGACACACAGATACGCAGTATTTT
abundance: -; j_gene: TRBJ1-2; d_gene: -; v_gene: TRBV30; CDR3aa: CAWSGANGYTF; CDR3nt: TGTGCCTGGAGTGGGGCCAATGGCTACACCTTC
abundance: -; j_gene: TRBJ2-7; d_gene: -; v_gene: TRBV7-3; CDR3aa: CASSLMQGYREQYF; CDR3nt: TGTGCCAGCAGCTTAATGCAGGGGTACCGCGAGCAGTACTTC
abundance: -; j_gene: TRBJ2-3; d_gene: TRBD2; v_gene: TRBV2; CDR3aa: CASSETSGGDTDTQYF; CDR3nt: TGTGCCAGCAGTGAGACTAGCGGGGGGGACACAGATACGCAGTATTTT
abundance: -; j_gene: TRBJ1-5; d_gene: -; v_gene: TRBV6-1; CDR3aa: CASSESEPDQPQHF; CDR3nt: TGTGCCAGCAGTGAAAGCGAGCCAGATCAGCCCCAGCATTTT
abundance: once; j_gene: TRBJ2-1; d_gene: TRBD2; v_gene: TRBV7-9; CDR3aa: CASSSMRASGGSNEQFF; CDR3nt: TGTGCCAGCAGCTCGATGCGAGCTAGCGGGGGATCCAATGAGCAGTTCTTC